Listed below are T cell receptor beta chains from one sample, sequenced in a study of blood T cell repertoires in COVID-19. The protocol was immunoSEQ multiplex PCR, while the TCRdb copy is restricted to in-frame clones and leaves out a portion. Seen here are some 30,000 clones, approximately 81% observed once, and the top ten hold 9% to 10%. The specimen sequenced was peripheral blood. Source of these receptors: an older man with active COVID-19. The CDR3 runs from the conserved cysteine through the conserved F or W. The order of the fields is D gene, V gene, J gene, CDR3 DNA, CDR3 protein. D genes are given only for firm matches.

>NA|TRBV30|TRBJ2-5
TGTGCCTGGAGTGGGGGGCTGTGGGAGACCCAGTACTTC
CAWSGGLWETQYF
>TRBD2|TRBV5-1|TRBJ2-7
TGCGCCAGCAGCTTGGCCGGGACTAGCGGGCCTTCAGAGCAGTACTTC
CASSLAGTSGPSEQYF
>NA|TRBV5-1|TRBJ1-2
TGCGCCAGCAGCCAGGACACCTCCAAAGGCTACACCTTC
CASSQDTSKGYTF
>NA|TRBV3-1/TRBV3-2|TRBJ2-6
TGTGCCAGCAGCCAAGTTACCACCCACCCCCCAGGCAACTCTGGGGCCAACGTCCTGACTTTC
CASSQVTTHPPGNSGANVLTF
>NA|TRBV27|TRBJ2-2
TGTGCCAGCAGCCGACAGACCGGGGAGCTGTTTTTT
CASSRQTGELFF
>NA|TRBV2|TRBJ2-7
TGTGCCAGCAGTGGTGCCGGGGCCTACGAGCAGTACTTC
CASSGAGAYEQYF
>NA|TRBV5-1|TRBJ2-4
TGCGCCAGCAGCCCGGCAGGGATTGGAGCCAAAAACATTCAGTACTTC
CASSPAGIGAKNIQYF
>NA|TRBV4-2|TRBJ2-4
TGTGCCAGCAGCCAAGGGGCCATTCAGTACTTC
CASSQGAIQYF
>TRBD2|TRBV28|TRBJ2-5
TGTGCCAGCAGTTTAATAGCGGGGGGACAAGAGACCCAGTACTTC
CASSLIAGGQETQYF
>NA|TRBV7-2|TRBJ2-7
TGTGCCAGCAGCTTACCATCGAGGTACGAGCAGTACTTC
CASSLPSRYEQYF
>NA|TRBV18|TRBJ1-2
TGTGCCAGCTCACCACCGGGGCCTGCCACCTATGGCTACACCTTC
CASSPPGPATYGYTF
>TRBD1|TRBV5-4|TRBJ2-3
TGTGCCAGCAGCGGCCGGGACAGGGGGCCGGTAGATACGCAGTATTTT
CASSGRDRGPVDTQYF
>NA|TRBV2|TRBJ1-2
TGTGCCAGCAGTGAATCAGGGGCGCTGCCCTATGGCTACACCTTC
CASSESGALPYGYTF
>TRBD2|TRBV4-2|TRBJ2-7
TGTGCCAGCAGCCAAGGGCTAGCGGGGGCCGAGCAGTACTTC
CASSQGLAGAEQYF